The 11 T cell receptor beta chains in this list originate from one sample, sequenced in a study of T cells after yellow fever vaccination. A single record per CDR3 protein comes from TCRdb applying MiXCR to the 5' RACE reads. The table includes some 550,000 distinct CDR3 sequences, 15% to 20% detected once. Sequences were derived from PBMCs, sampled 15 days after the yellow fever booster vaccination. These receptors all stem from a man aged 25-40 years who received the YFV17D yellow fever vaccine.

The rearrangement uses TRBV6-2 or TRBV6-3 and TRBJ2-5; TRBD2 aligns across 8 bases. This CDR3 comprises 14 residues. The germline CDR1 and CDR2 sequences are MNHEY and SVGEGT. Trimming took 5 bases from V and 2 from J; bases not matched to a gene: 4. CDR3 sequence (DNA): TGTGCCAGCAGTCCGACTAGCGTACAAGAGACCCAGTACTTC. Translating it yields CASSPTSVQETQYF.

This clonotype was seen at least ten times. The CDR3 loop is CASSLATVAKNIQYF. CDR3 DNA sequence: TGTGCCAGCAGCTTAGCGACAGTAGCCAAAAACATTCAGTACTTC. V is TRBV7-2 and J is TRBJ2-4; TRBD1 might be the D (5 bases). Germline CDR1 is SGHTA and CDR2 is FQGNSA. V gave up 0 bases and J gave up 0 bases, with 6 bases separating them. CDR3 size: 15 residues.

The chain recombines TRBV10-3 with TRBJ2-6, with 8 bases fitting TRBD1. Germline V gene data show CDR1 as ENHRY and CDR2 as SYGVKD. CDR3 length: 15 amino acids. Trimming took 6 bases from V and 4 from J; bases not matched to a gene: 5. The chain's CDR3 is CAISADRGGANVLTF. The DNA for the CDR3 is TGTGCCATCAGCGCAGACAGGGGAGGGGCCAACGTCCTGACTTTC.

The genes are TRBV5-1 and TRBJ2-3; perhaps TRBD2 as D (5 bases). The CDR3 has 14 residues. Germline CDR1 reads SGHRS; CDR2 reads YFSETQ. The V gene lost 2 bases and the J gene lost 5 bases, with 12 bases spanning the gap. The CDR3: CASSLSGREDTQYF. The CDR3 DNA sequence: TGCGCCAGCAGCTTATCTGGGAGAGAAGATACGCAGTATTTT.

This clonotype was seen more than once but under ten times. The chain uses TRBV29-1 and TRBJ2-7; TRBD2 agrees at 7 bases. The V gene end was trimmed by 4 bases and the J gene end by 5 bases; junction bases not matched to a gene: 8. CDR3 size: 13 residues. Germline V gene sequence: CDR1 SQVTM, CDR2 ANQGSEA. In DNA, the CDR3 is TGCAGCGTTGGCGGGAGTACGGGCAACGAGCAGTACTTC. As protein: CSVGGSTGNEQYF.

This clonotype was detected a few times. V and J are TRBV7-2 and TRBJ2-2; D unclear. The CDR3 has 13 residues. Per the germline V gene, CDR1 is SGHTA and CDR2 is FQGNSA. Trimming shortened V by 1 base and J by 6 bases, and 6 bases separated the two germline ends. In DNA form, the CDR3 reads TGTGCCAGCAGCTTAGTGCCCTCCGGGGAGCTGTTTTTT. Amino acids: CASSLVPSGELFF.

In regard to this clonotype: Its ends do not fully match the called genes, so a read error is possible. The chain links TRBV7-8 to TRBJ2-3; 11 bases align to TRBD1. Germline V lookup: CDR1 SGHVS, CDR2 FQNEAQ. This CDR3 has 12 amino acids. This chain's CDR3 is CASSSTGTGGTF. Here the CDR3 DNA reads TGTGCCAGCAGCTCCACCGGGACAGGGGGGACTTTT. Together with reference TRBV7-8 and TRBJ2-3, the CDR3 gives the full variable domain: GAGVSQSPRYKVAKRGQDVALRCDPISGHVSLFWYQQALGQGPEFLTYFQNEAQLDKSGLPSDRFFAERPEGSVSTLKIQRTQQEDSAVYLCASSSTGTGGTFGPGTRLTVL.

The chain's CDR3 is CAWSVMGAGELFF. CDR3 in DNA: TGTGCCTGGAGTGTCATGGGTGCCGGGGAGCTGTTTTTT. J is TRBJ2-2 and V is TRBV30, with D unclear. Germline assignment: CDR1 GTSNPN and CDR2 SVGIG (reference sequence). Trimming took 0 bases from V and 6 from J, leaving 8 bases between them. CDR3 length: 13 residues.

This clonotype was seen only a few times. The CDR3 region has the DNA TGTGCCAGCAGTGAATTCCTTCTAGCTTCCAATGAGCAGTTCTTC. Residues: CASSEFLLASNEQFF. The chain uses TRBV2 and TRBJ2-1, with a tentative D call TRBD2 (5 bases). The CDR3 covers 15 residues. The germline CDR1 and CDR2 sequences are SNHLY and FYNNEI. V was cut by 2 bases and J by 6 bases, with 14 bases left in between.

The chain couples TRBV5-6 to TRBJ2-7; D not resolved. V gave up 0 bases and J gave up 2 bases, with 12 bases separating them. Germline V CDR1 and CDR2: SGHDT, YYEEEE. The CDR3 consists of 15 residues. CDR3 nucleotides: TGTGCCAGCAGCTTGGTATCGCCACGGACCTACGAGCAGTACTTC. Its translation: CASSLVSPRTYEQYF.

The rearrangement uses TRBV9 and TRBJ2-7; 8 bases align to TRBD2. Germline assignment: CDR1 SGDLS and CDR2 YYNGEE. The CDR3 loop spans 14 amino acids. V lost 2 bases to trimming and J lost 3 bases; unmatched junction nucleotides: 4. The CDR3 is CASSVTSGNYEQYF. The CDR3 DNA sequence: TGTGCCAGCAGCGTCACTAGCGGAAACTACGAGCAGTACTTC.